A selection of T cell receptor beta chains follows, all from one sample in a study of early T cells in non-severe SARS-CoV-2 infection. MiXCR, run by TCRdb on the 5' RACE reads, gives a single entry per CDR3 protein. In the table there are about 71,000 distinct CDR3 sequences, roughly 13% of which are singletons. The sequenced sample consisted of whole blood. These receptors originate from an adult who was a healthcare worker with PCR-confirmed SARS-CoV-2 infection or an uninfected control (not recorded which). Both conserved end residues are part of each CDR3. The D gene is left open where the match is weak. Rows may omit the clone size; those that give it use once, few, many or a size class.

clone size,J gene,D gene,V gene,CDR3 DNA,CDR3 protein
few,TRBJ2-7,TRBD1,TRBV28,TGTGCCAGCAGACGGGACAGAGGTTACGAGCAGTACTTC,CASRRDRGYEQYF
few,TRBJ1-1,TRBD1,TRBV7-3,TGTGCCAGCAGCTCCTGGACAGGGGGCGCGGGGATGAACACTGAAGCTTTCTTC,CASSSWTGGAGMNTEAFF
few,TRBJ2-7,TRBD2,TRBV13,TGTGCCAGCAGCTTAGTTTTGCGGGGGGGATACGAGCAGTACTTC,CASSLVLRGGYEQYF
.,TRBJ1-3,TRBD1,TRBV6-6,TGTGCCAGCAGTTACAAACCCGGGACAGGGGACAGCTCTGGAAACACCATATATTTT,CASSYKPGTGDSSGNTIYF
many,TRBJ2-3,.,TRBV18,TGTGCCAGCTCACCAAGCGGTAGCACAGATACGCAGTATTTT,CASSPSGSTDTQYF
.,TRBJ2-4,.,TRBV11-2,TGTGCCAGCACTCGGGTCCCGCTCTTC,CASTRVPLF
few,TRBJ2-3,.,TRBV5-1,TGCGCCAGCAGCTTGGAGGGCCGAACAGATACGCAGTATTTT,CASSLEGRTDTQYF
.,TRBJ1-3,.,TRBV18,TGTGCCAGCTCACCACCGGGGGTCTCTGGAAACACCATATATTTT,CASSPPGVSGNTIYF
few,TRBJ2-4,.,TRBV6-4,TGTGCCAGTCAGGGGACAAACATTCAGTACTTC,CASQGTNIQYF
few,TRBJ2-1,TRBD2,TRBV18,TGTGCCAGCTCAAGGGACCTAGCGGGGGCTAGGGATGAGCAGTTCTTC,CASSRDLAGARDEQFF
.,TRBJ1-2,.,TRBV9,TGTGCCAGCAGCGTAGAGGGTGGCAGCGGTGGCTACACCTTC,CASSVEGGSGGYTF
.,TRBJ2-1,.,TRBV5-1,TGCGCCAGCACCCCGGGAAGGGTTGACAATGAGCAGTTCTTC,CASTPGRVDNEQFF
.,TRBJ2-1,.,TRBV15,TGTGCCACCAGCGGGATGGACTCGTACCATGAGCAGTTCTTC,CATSGMDSYHEQFF
many,TRBJ1-2,.,TRBV29-1,TGCAGCGTTGAATCGGGATATGGCTACACCTTC,CSVESGYGYTF
.,TRBJ1-6,.,TRBV7-9,TGTGCCAGCAGCTTAGACTTGGGACAATTAGATTCACCCCTCCACTTT,CASSLDLGQLDSPLHF
few,TRBJ2-1,.,TRBV10-3,TGTGCCATCAGCAACTTGAATGAGCAGTTCTTC,CAISNLNEQFF
.,TRBJ1-1,.,TRBV29-1,TGCAGCGTTTCCCATACAGGGAACACTGAAGCTTTCTTT,CSVSHTGNTEAFF
.,TRBJ1-1,TRBD1,TRBV29-1,TGCAGCGCTTCGACAGGGGGGAACACTGAAGCTTTCTTT,CSASTGGNTEAFF
few,TRBJ1-3,.,TRBV7-8,TGTGCCAGCAGCTTGAGAGACGGGGCAGGGGCATACACCATATATTTT,CASSLRDGAGAYTIYF
.,TRBJ1-1,.,TRBV29-1,TGCAGCGGTAGCTCTCCAGTGAACACTGAAGCTTTCTTT,CSGSSPVNTEAFF
.,TRBJ2-1,TRBD1,TRBV12-3/TRBV12-4,TGTGCCAGCACCTCGACAGGGCGCTCCTACAATGAGCAGTTCTTC,CASTSTGRSYNEQFF
many,TRBJ1-1,.,TRBV20-1,TGCAGTGCCCAAGGCAGGGAAGCTTTCTTT,CSAQGREAFF
few,TRBJ2-7,TRBD1,TRBV5-1,TGCGCCAGCAGCCTACCCGGGACAGGGGGCTACGAGCAGTACTTC,CASSLPGTGGYEQYF
.,TRBJ2-5,.,TRBV11-2,TGTGCCAGCAGCTTGGACAATCTGAGCGAGACCCAGTACTTC,CASSLDNLSETQYF
.,TRBJ1-5,.,TRBV4-3,TGCGCCAGCAGCCAAGATGCGGCGGGAAGGAGGCCCCAGCATTTT,CASSQDAAGRRPQHF
few,TRBJ2-2,TRBD1,TRBV6-2/TRBV6-3,TGTGCCAGCAGTCTCCGGGACAGGGGTGACGGGGAGCTGTTTTTT,CASSLRDRGDGELFF
few,TRBJ2-2,.,TRBV28,TGTGCCAGCAGCCCTGACCGGGTCACCGGGGAGCTGTTTTTT,CASSPDRVTGELFF
.,TRBJ1-1,.,TRBV10-3,TGTGCCATCAGGGAGGGGGGCGAAACTGAAGCTTTCTTT,CAIREGGETEAFF
.,TRBJ2-5,TRBD2,TRBV5-1,TGCGCCAGCAGCCTTGGACTAGCGGGGGGGCCTGGAGAGACCCAGTACTTC,CASSLGLAGGPGETQYF
.,TRBJ2-7,.,TRBV7-9,TGTGCCAGCAGCTCGCGGGGAGGATACGAGCAGTACTTC,CASSSRGGYEQYF
few,TRBJ2-4,.,TRBV29-1,TGCAGCGTTGAACTAGCCAAAAACATTCAGTACTTC,CSVELAKNIQYF
.,TRBJ1-5,.,TRBV7-2,TGTGCCAGCAGCCCCGGGGGGTCTCAGCCCCAGCATTTT,CASSPGGSQPQHF
.,TRBJ1-1,.,TRBV3-1,TGTGCCAGCAGCCAAGGCTTAAGCACTGAAGCTTTCTTT,CASSQGLSTEAFF
.,TRBJ1-2,.,TRBV29-1,TGCAGCGTTGGCGGGGGCCGGGATGGCTACACCTTC,CSVGGGRDGYTF
many,TRBJ2-1,.,TRBV5-1,TGCGCCAGCAGCGTCAATCCGGGGACGGCCCCCAATGAGCAGTTCTTC,CASSVNPGTAPNEQFF
few,TRBJ1-4,.,TRBV19,TGTGCCAGTACAGCCCAACGACACCGGGCGGCTAATGAAAAACTGTTTTTT,CASTAQRHRAANEKLFF
.,TRBJ2-3,.,TRBV29-1,TGCAGCGCCAAAACTGGCGATACGCAGTATTTT,CSAKTGDTQYF
.,TRBJ2-7,.,TRBV28,TGTGCCAGCAGTTTCCGCGACAGATCCTACGAGCAGTACTTC,CASSFRDRSYEQYF
few,TRBJ1-4,.,TRBV20-1,TGCAGTGCGTCTGAGGCGGGGACTAATGAAAAACTGTTTTTT,CSASEAGTNEKLFF